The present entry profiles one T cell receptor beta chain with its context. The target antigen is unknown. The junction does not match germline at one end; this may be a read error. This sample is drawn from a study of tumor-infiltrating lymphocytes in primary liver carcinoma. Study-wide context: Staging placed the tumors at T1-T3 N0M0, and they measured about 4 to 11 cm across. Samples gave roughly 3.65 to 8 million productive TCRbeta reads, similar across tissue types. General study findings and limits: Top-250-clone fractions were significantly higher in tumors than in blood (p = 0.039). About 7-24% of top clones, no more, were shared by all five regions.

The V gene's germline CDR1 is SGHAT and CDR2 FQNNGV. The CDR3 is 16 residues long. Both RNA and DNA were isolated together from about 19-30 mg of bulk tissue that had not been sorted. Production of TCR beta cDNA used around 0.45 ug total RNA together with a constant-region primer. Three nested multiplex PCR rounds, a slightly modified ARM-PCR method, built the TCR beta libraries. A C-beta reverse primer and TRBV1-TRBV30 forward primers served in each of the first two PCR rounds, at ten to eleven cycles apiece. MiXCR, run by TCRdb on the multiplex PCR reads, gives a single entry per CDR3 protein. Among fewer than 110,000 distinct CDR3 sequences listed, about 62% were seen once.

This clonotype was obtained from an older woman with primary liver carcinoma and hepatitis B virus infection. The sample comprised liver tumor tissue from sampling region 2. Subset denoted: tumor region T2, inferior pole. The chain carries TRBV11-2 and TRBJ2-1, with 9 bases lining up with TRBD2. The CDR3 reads CTSSPTTSGGYNEQFF. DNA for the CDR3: TGTACCAGCAGCCCAACGACCAGCGGGGGGTACAATGAGCAGTTCTTC.